The 27 T cell receptor beta chains below all came from one sample that was sequenced in a study of cytomegalovirus exposure and HLA in healthy donors. Primers: 60 Vbeta forward and 13 Jbeta reverse. The data were produced by immunoSEQ multiplex PCR, yet TCRdb's version contains in-frame clones alone and is incomplete. Among some 120,000 clones, roughly two thirds were seen once, and the ten largest hold about 2.2%. The sample was PBMCs. The receptors shown here come from a woman younger than 45 in good health and CMV-seronegative.

The V gene is TRBV21-1, the J gene TRBJ1-5; TRBD1 was called by the table and not checked on the DNA. TRBV21-1 is a pseudogene segment. This CDR3 spans 16 amino acids. CDR3 sequence reads: CASSRTGVYCNQPQHF. CDR3 nucleotides: TGTGCCAGCAGCCGGACAGGTGTTTATTGCAATCAGCCCCAGCATTTT.

J is TRBJ1-1 and V is TRBV5-6; TRBD1 might be the D (5 bases). Germline V gene data show CDR1 as SGHDT and CDR2 as YYEEEE. This CDR3 region has 16 residues. V dropped 4 bases and J dropped 0 bases, with 16 bases sitting between them. DNA of the CDR3: TGTGCCAGCAGCCCCGGGGCGGGGGTCGTGAACACTGAAGCTTTCTTT. It is translated as CASSPGAGVVNTEAFF.

The sample holds one count of this clone. This chain links TRBV11-2 with TRBJ2-7; D is undetermined. The germline V gene encodes CDR1 SGHAT and CDR2 FQNNGV. The V gene lost 0 bases and the J gene lost 1 base, with 10 bases spanning the gap. CDR3 length equals 15 residues. The CDR3 sequence: CASSLDLGPSYEQYF. The CDR3 bases are TGTGCCAGCAGCTTAGATCTGGGCCCGTCCTACGAGCAGTACTTC. The full variable domain, rest sourced from reference TRBV11-2 and TRBJ2-7, is EAGVAQSPRYKIIEKRQSVAFWCNPISGHATLYWYQQILGQGPKLLIQFQNNGVVDDSQLPKDRFSAERLKGVDSTLKIQPAKLEDSAVYLCASSLDLGPSYEQYFGPGTRLTVT.

This clone was seen a few times. This chain connects TRBV19 to TRBJ2-7, with D possibly matching TRBD2 (6 bases). Germline V lookup: CDR1 LNHDA, CDR2 SQIVND (reference sequence). The CDR3 runs to 16 residues. Trimming pared 3 bases from V and 4 bases from J, leaving 19 bases between. The CDR3 loop reads CASSIGVAAGAYEQYF. The CDR3 nucleotides read TGTGCCAGTAGTATCGGCGTAGCGGCCGGGGCGTACGAGCAGTACTTC.

The CDR3 here is CASSPGLAGEGWGETQYF. Written as DNA, the CDR3 is TGTGCCAGCAGCCCGGGACTAGCGGGAGAAGGCTGGGGGGAGACCCAGTACTTC. The rearrangement uses TRBV9 and TRBJ2-5; TRBD2 matches 14 bases. Germline V CDR1 and CDR2: SGDLS, YYNGEE. J lost 5 bases, V lost 4 bases, and 13 bases had no gene match. This CDR3 is built from 18 residues.

This chain uses TRBV6-1 with TRBJ2-1; D gene uncertain. V lost 3 bases, J lost 0 bases, and 18 bases lay in between. The CDR3 has 18 residues. CDR1 and CDR2 from the germline V gene are MNHNS and SASEGT. CDR3 coding DNA: TGTGCCAGCAGTGATTACGGTTCAGGTCCCAACTCCTACAATGAGCAGTTCTTC. This translates into CASSDYGSGPNSYNEQFF.

The rearrangement uses TRBV7-9 and TRBJ2-5, with D possibly matching TRBD2 (5 bases). The V end lost 7 bases, the J end lost 5 bases, and 11 bases lay between the germline ends. Germline-derived CDR1 and CDR2 are SEHNR and FQNEAQ (reference sequence). The CDR3 covers 12 residues. Here the CDR3 DNA reads TGTGCCAGCAATCCAGGCGGGGAGACCCAGTACTTC. Residues: CASNPGGETQYF.

As to this clone: At one end, the junction sequence differs from germline, possibly due to a read error. This CDR3 is CACSVGSGLATEAFF. The CDR3 nucleotides are TGTGCCTGCAGCGTAGGTTCAGGGTTGGCCACTGAAGCTTTCTTT. The genes are TRBV9 and TRBJ1-1, with TRBD1 as a possible D gene (5 bases). There are 15 residues in the CDR3. CDR1 is SGDLS and CDR2 is YYNGEE in the germline V gene.

The chain couples TRBV19 to TRBJ2-7; TRBD2 matches 8 bases. The germline V gene encodes CDR1 LNHDA and CDR2 SQIVND (reference sequence). The CDR3 loop spans 18 amino acids. The trim removed 8 bases at V and 2 bases at J, leaving 20 bases unmatched. CDR3 sequence: CASRPGLEGPGGAYEQYF. In DNA form, the CDR3 reads TGTGCCAGTCGTCCGGGACTAGAAGGACCTGGAGGAGCCTACGAGCAGTACTTC.

This chain uses TRBV6-4 with TRBJ2-1; 8 bases line up with TRBD2. In germline, CDR1 is MRHNA, CDR2 SNTAGT. The junction had 16 bases not matched to a gene; V was cut back by 2 bases and J by 4 bases. There are 19 residues in the CDR3. The CDR3, as DNA: TGTGCCAGCAGTGACCGGGCGGGGGGATGGGGGTTGGGGTACAATGAGCAGTTCTTC. This codes for CASSDRAGGWGLGYNEQFF.

This clone was found once. V usage is TRBV10-3 and J usage is TRBJ2-6; D is possibly TRBD1 (5 bases). CDR1 ENHRY and CDR2 SYGVKD come from the germline V gene. This CDR3 comprises 17 residues. With 6 bases removed from V and 0 bases from J, the gap between germline ends came to 15 bases. In DNA form, the CDR3 reads TGTGCCATCAGCCCCGGACAAGCAAGCTCTGGGGCCAACGTCCTGACTTTC. Amino acids: CAISPGQASSGANVLTF.

The chain's CDR3 is CASSRRTSGSTDTQYF. CDR3 DNA: TGTGCCAGCAGCCGCAGGACTAGCGGAAGCACAGATACGCAGTATTTT. The chain carries TRBV7-9 and TRBJ2-3, with 10 positions matching TRBD2. The trim removed 5 bases at V and 0 bases at J, leaving 5 bases unmatched. The CDR3 totals 16 residues. CDR1 SEHNR and CDR2 FQNEAQ come from the germline V gene (reference sequence).

The rearrangement links TRBV5-4 to TRBJ1-2, with TRBD1 identical over 8 bases. The CDR3 is 16 amino acids. Germline CDR1 and CDR2: SGHNT and YYREEE (reference sequence). V lost 2 bases, J lost 4 bases, and 10 bases stayed unmatched. The DNA of the CDR3 is TGTGCCAGCAGCTTTGGTCAGGGGGCGCTTAGCTATGGCTACACCTTC. It is translated as CASSFGQGALSYGYTF.

The V and J genes are TRBV30 and TRBJ2-5, with a weak D call TRBD2 (5 bases). The J call may be incorrect, as the DNA end agrees better with TRBJ2-7. The CDR3 loop spans 15 amino acids. Germline V gives CDR1 GTSNPN, CDR2 SVGIG (reference sequence). The CDR3 sequence: CAWSSFSENLYEQYF. The CDR3 DNA sequence: TGTGCCTGGAGTAGTTTTAGCGAGAACCTATACGAGCAGTACTTC.

This clone came up once. The CDR3 nucleotides read TGTGCCAGCAGCTTAGTGGCCAATAGCAATCAGCCCCAGCATTTT. Residues: CASSLVANSNQPQHF. V usage is TRBV11-2 and J usage is TRBJ1-5; D gene unclear. V lost 1 base, J lost 0 bases, and 7 bases lay in between. CDR1 SGHAT and CDR2 FQNNGV come from the germline V gene. This CDR3 is built from 15 residues.

This clone was counted only a few times. This sequence joins TRBV4-1 and TRBJ2-7, with 9 bases aligning to TRBD2. The CDR3 has 17 residues. Germline V gene sequence: CDR1 MGHRA, CDR2 YSYEKL. J was trimmed by 3 bases and V by 0 bases; bases with no gene match: 9. CDR3 loop: CASSQDGGGRGNYEQYF. The CDR3 nucleotides are TGCGCCAGCAGCCAAGATGGGGGCGGGAGGGGGAACTACGAGCAGTACTTC.

This chain links TRBV19 with TRBJ2-2; 7 nucleotides align to TRBD1. Trimming took 10 bases from V and 1 from J; bases not matched to a gene: 6. This CDR3 has 14 residues. Germline V gene data show CDR1 as LNHDA and CDR2 as SQIVND (reference sequence). The CDR3 DNA reads as TGTGCCACACCTAGGACAGGGAACACCGGGGAGCTGTTTTTT. Its protein is CATPRTGNTGELFF.

Turning to this clone: Within the sample, other DNA sequences also encode this same CDR3. The CDR3 here is CASSPRVWNTEAFF. DNA for the CDR3: TGTGCCAGCAGCCCCAGGGTTTGGAACACTGAAGCTTTCTTT. The chain carries TRBV28 and TRBJ1-1, with D maybe TRBD1 (5 bases). V lost 6 bases and J 1 base, leaving 12 bases between the germline ends. The CDR3 consists of 14 residues. CDR1 is MDHEN and CDR2 is SYDVKM in the germline V gene.

The chain carries TRBV5-6 and TRBJ2-7; 8 nucleotides match TRBD2. Looked up from germline, CDR1 is SGHDT and CDR2 is YYEEEE. The CDR3 length is 14 residues. Unmatched junction bases numbered 6, after V lost 4 bases and J lost 3 bases. CDR3 protein: CASSAGTSFYEQYF. In nucleotides, the CDR3 is TGTGCCAGCAGCGCCGGGACTAGTTTCTACGAGCAGTACTTC.

This chain uses TRBV18 with TRBJ2-1; 9 bases align to TRBD2. CDR3 size: 16 residues. V lost 2 bases to trimming and J lost 4 bases; unmatched junction nucleotides: 6. In germline, CDR1 is KGHSH, CDR2 LQKENI. In DNA, the CDR3 is TGTGCCAGCTCACCAACGACTAGCGGAACTTACAATGAGCAGTTCTTC. This translates into CASSPTTSGTYNEQFF.

This chain joins TRBV28 and TRBJ1-3; TRBD1 might be the D (5 bases). The germline gives CDR1 MDHEN, CDR2 SYDVKM. There are 21 residues in the CDR3. V lost 2 bases and J lost 2, with 28 bases in between. This CDR3 reads CASSLTTGITASRYAGNTIYF. CDR3 bases: TGTGCCAGCAGTTTAACCACAGGCATAACGGCCTCGCGGTACGCTGGAAACACCATATATTTT.

The chain recombines TRBV5-6 with TRBJ1-2; 7 bases map to TRBD1. Germline assignment: CDR1 SGHDT and CDR2 YYEEEE. The CDR3 is 14 residues long. V shed 4 bases, J shed 0 bases, and the junction held 3 bases outside the gene matches. The CDR3 protein is CASSVQGTNYGYTF. In nucleotides, the CDR3 is TGTGCCAGCAGCGTACAGGGGACTAACTATGGCTACACCTTC.

The V gene is TRBV13, the J gene TRBJ1-4, with D possibly being TRBD1 (6 bases). V was trimmed by 9 bases and J by 5 bases, leaving 25 bases between them. Germline lookup yields CDR1 PRHDT and CDR2 FYEKMQ (reference sequence). The CDR3 spans 17 residues. CDR3 amino acids: CASSPGTPLRLNEKLFF. The CDR3 bases are TGTGCCAGTTCCCCCGGGACACCGTTAAGGTTGAATGAAAAACTGTTTTTT.

The chain is built from TRBV9 and TRBJ1-1; a possible D gene is TRBD1 (6 bases). Germline assignment: CDR1 SGDLS and CDR2 YYNGEE. Deletions cut 4 bases from V and 0 bases from J, with 10 bases between. CDR3 size: 14 residues. The DNA of the CDR3 is TGTGCCAGCAGCCCCGACAGGTTGAACACTGAAGCTTTCTTT. This sequence encodes CASSPDRLNTEAFF.

This chain uses TRBV7-6 with TRBJ1-1, with D maybe TRBD1 (5 bases). Germline lookup yields CDR1 SGHVS and CDR2 FNYEAQ. V dropped 5 bases and J dropped 1 base, with 8 bases sitting between them. This CDR3 has 13 residues. The CDR3 DNA reads as TGTGCCAGCAGCCCACAGGCGAACACTGAAGCTTTCTTT. Encoded protein: CASSPQANTEAFF.

V is TRBV9 and J is TRBJ2-1, with 7 positions matching TRBD2. The trim removed 0 bases at V and 1 base at J, leaving 10 bases unmatched. Germline CDR1 reads SGDLS; CDR2 reads YYNGEE. This CDR3 contains 18 residues. The CDR3 sequence is CASSVALFGGGSYNEQFF. CDR3 in DNA: TGTGCCAGCAGCGTAGCTCTCTTTGGGGGAGGGTCCTACAATGAGCAGTTCTTC.

This rearrangement joins TRBV2 to TRBJ2-1; D is uncertain. The V and J ends lost 6 bases and 16 bases respectively, with 10 bases between them. The CDR3 covers 9 residues. The germline V gene has CDR1 SNHLY and CDR2 FYNNEI. The CDR3 DNA follows: TGTGCCAGCAGCCCTAATCGTTTCTTC. Its translation is CASSPNRFF.